This TCR beta chain was found in a study of cytomegalovirus exposure and HLA in healthy donors. Study-level results: The finding came from a later analysis; first-cohort TCR clusters tended to co-occur in the 130 or so validation repertoires. The dataset shows that most TCR sequences were rare, while some public TCRs occurred in many donors. The study listed 164 cytomegalovirus-associated TCR beta chains.

Using immunoSEQ multiplex PCR, the repertoire was profiled, and TCRdb retains in-frame clones only, with some absent. Of under 250,000 clones listed, 87% are singletons. The CDR3 extends over 16 amino acids. Germline V gene data show CDR1 as SGHRS and CDR2 as YFSETQ. V shed 0 bases, J shed 3 bases, and the junction held 3 bases outside the gene matches. Turning to this clone: The antigen is not known.

The sequence derives from a woman between 18 and 29 years old in good health and CMV-seropositive. The sequencing sample was made of PBMCs. The chain is built from TRBV5-1 and TRBJ2-3; 11 bases fit TRBD2. The CDR3: CASSLERLAGTDTQYF. For the CDR3, the DNA is TGCGCCAGCAGCTTGGAGAGACTAGCGGGGACAGATACGCAGTATTTT.